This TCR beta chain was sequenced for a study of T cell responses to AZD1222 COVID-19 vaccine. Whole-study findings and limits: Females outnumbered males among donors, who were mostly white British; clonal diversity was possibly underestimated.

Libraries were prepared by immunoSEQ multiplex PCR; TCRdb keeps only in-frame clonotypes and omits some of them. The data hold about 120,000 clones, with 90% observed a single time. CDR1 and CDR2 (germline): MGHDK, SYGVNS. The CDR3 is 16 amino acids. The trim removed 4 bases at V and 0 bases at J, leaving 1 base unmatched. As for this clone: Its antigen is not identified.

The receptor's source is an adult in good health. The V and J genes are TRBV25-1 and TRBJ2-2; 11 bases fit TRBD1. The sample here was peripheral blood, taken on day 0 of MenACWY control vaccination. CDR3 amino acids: CASSGDRGSNTGELFF. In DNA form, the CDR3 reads TGTGCCAGCAGTGGGGACAGGGGGTCGAACACCGGGGAGCTGTTTTTT.